What follows are 5 T cell receptor beta chains derived from one specimen sequenced in a study of beta chain features in type 1 diabetes. Expressed TCRB transcripts got sequenced, as all isolated RNA was reverse transcribed. Data came from immunoSEQ multiplex PCR; TCRdb stores just in-frame clones and leaves some out. The sample yields some 150,000 clones, over 9.5% seen once. The sequenced material came from naive CD4+ T cells from blood. The receptors derive from a man aged 18-30 years in good health.

The chain combines TRBV6-5 with TRBJ1-6; D perhaps matches TRBD1 (5 bases). The germline CDR1 and CDR2 sequences are MNHEY and SVGAGI. Trimming removed 7 bases at V and 9 bases at J, with 16 bases between. The CDR3 has 14 amino acids. CDR3 protein: CASNPAGRVSPLHF. CDR3 bases: TGTGCCAGCAACCCCGCAGGGCGAGTTTCACCCCTCCACTTT.

The sample holds a few counts of this clone. V and J are TRBV7-9 and TRBJ2-3; 8 bases are a match to TRBD2. CDR3 length equals 15 residues. Germline V gene sequence: CDR1 SEHNR, CDR2 FQNEAQ (reference sequence). Trimming cost V 4 bases and J 4 bases; bases outside gene matches: 7. Written as DNA, the CDR3 is TGTGCCAGCAGCTCACTAGCGGCTGTGGCAGATACGCAGTATTTT. This translates into CASSSLAAVADTQYF.

This clone was counted a few times. The genes are TRBV6-5 and TRBJ1-3, with TRBD1 as a possible D gene (6 bases). The CDR3 is made up of 16 amino acids. Trimming stripped 4 bases from V and 4 bases from J, with 17 bases between. Germline loops: CDR1 MNHEY, CDR2 SVGAGI. The CDR3 spells CASSSYGTPFGNTIYF. CDR3 nucleotides: TGTGCCAGCAGTTCCTACGGGACACCATTCGGAAACACCATATATTTT.

This clone was counted between two and nine times. The V call is TRBV13, the J call TRBJ1-3; D is possibly TRBD1 (5 bases). Trimming took 4 bases from V and 0 from J, leaving 13 bases between them. The CDR3 spans 16 residues. The germline CDR1 and CDR2 sequences are PRHDT and FYEKMQ (reference sequence). The CDR3 reads CASSSTTAFSGNTIYF. The CDR3 bases are TGTGCCAGCAGCTCCACGACAGCCTTCTCTGGAAACACCATATATTTT. The whole variable domain, filled in from reference TRBV13 and TRBJ1-3, reads AAGVIQSPRHLIKEKRETATLKCYPIPRHDTVYWYQQGPGQDPQFLISFYEKMQSDKGSIPDRFSAQQFSDYHSELNMSSLELGDSALYFCASSSTTAFSGNTIYFGEGSWLTVV.

In its sample, this clone was seen a few times. The chain combines TRBV9 with TRBJ2-3, with TRBD2 matching over 7 bases. Germline V gene sequence: CDR1 SGDLS, CDR2 YYNGEE. J was trimmed by 2 bases and V by 3 bases; bases with no gene match: 3. The CDR3 contains 14 residues. DNA of the CDR3: TGTGCCAGCAGCGACGGGGGGACCACAGATACGCAGTATTTT. Protein: CASSDGGTTDTQYF.